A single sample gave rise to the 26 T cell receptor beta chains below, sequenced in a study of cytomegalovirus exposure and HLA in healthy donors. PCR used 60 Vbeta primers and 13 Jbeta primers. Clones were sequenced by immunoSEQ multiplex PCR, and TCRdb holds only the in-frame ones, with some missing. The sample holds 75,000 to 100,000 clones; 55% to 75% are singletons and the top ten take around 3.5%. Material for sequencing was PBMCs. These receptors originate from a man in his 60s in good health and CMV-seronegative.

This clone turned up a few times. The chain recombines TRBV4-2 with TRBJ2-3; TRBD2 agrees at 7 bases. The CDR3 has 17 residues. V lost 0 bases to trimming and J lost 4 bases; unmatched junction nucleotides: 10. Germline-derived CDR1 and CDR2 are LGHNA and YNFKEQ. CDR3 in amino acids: CASSQDGGRGLADTQYF. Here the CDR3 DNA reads TGTGCCAGCAGCCAAGATGGGGGGAGGGGCTTGGCAGATACGCAGTATTTT.

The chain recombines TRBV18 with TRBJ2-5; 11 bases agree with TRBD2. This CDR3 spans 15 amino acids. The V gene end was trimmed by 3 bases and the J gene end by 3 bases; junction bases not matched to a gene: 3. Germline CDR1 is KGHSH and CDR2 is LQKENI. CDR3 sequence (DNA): TGTGCCAGCTCACCCCCGGGACTAGCGGAAGAGACCCAGTACTTC. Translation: CASSPPGLAEETQYF.

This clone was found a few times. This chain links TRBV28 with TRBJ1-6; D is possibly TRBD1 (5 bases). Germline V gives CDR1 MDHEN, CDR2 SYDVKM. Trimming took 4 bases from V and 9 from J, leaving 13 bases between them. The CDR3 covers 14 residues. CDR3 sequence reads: CASSSGGGSSPLHF. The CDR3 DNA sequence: TGTGCCAGCAGTTCAGGCGGGGGGAGTTCACCCCTCCACTTT. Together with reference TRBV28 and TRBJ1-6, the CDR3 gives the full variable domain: DVKVTQSSRYLVKRTGEKVFLECVQDMDHENMFWYRQDPGLGLRLIYFSYDVKMKEKGDIPEGYSVSREKKERFSLILESASTNQTSMYLCASSSGGGSSPLHFGNGTRLTVT.

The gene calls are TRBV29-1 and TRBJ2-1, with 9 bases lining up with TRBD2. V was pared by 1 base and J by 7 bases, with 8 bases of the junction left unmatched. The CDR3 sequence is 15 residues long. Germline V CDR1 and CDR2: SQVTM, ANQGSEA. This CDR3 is CSVEGSREGRNEQFF. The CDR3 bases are TGCAGCGTTGAAGGGTCGCGGGAGGGGAGGAATGAGCAGTTCTTC.

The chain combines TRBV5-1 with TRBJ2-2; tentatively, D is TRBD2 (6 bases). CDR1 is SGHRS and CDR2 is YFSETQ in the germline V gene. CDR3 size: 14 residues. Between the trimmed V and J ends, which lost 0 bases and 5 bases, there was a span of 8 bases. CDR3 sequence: CASSLDRGTGELFF. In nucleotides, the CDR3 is TGCGCCAGCAGCTTGGATCGGGGGACCGGGGAGCTGTTTTTT.

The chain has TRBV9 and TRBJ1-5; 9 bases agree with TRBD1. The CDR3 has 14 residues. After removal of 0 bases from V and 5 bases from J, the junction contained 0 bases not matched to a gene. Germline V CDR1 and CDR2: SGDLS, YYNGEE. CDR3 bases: TGTGCCAGCAGCGTAGGACAGGGGGATCAGCCCCAGCATTTT. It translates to CASSVGQGDQPQHF.

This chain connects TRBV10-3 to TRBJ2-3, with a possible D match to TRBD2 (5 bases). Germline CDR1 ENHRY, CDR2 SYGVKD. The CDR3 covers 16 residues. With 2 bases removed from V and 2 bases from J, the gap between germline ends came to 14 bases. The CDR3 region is CAISEMGRTSTDTQYF. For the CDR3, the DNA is TGTGCCATCAGTGAGATGGGCAGGACTTCCACAGATACGCAGTATTTT.

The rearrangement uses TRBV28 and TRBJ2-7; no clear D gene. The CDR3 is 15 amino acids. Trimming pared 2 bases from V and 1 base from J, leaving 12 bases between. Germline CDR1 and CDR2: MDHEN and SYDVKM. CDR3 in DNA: TGTGCCAGCAGTTTAGTCGCGAGAGTGTCCTACGAGCAGTACTTC. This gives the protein CASSLVARVSYEQYF.

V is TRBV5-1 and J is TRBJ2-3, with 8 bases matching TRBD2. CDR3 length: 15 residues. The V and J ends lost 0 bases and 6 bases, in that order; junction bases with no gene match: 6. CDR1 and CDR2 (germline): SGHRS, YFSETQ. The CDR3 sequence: CASSLGAGGIDTQYF. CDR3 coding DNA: TGCGCCAGCAGCTTGGGTGCGGGGGGCATTGATACGCAGTATTTT.

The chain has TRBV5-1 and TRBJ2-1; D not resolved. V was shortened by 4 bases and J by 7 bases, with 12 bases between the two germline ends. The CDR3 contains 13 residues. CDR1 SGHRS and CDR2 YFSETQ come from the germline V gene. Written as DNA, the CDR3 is TGCGCCAGCAGCCCTGGCGGCATGAATGAGCAGTTCTTC. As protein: CASSPGGMNEQFF.

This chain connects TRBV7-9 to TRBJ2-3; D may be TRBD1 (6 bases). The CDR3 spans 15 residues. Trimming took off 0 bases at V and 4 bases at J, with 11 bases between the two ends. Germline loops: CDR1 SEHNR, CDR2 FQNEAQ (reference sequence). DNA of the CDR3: TGTGCCAGCAGCTTAGCTGCCAGGGGAGCAGATACGCAGTATTTT. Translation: CASSLAARGADTQYF. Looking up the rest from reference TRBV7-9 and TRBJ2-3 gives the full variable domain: DTGVSQNPRHKITKRGQNVTFRCDPISEHNRLYWYRQTLGQGPEFLTYFQNEAQLEKSRLLSDRFSAERPKGSFSTLEIQRTEQGDSAMYLCASSLAARGADTQYFGPGTRLTVL.

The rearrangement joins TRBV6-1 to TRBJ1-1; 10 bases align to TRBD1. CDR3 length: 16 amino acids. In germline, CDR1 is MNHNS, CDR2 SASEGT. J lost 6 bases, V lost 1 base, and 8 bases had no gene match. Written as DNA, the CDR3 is TGTGCCAGCAGTGAAGTATTAGGGACAGGGGACTCTGAAGCTTTCTTT. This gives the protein CASSEVLGTGDSEAFF.

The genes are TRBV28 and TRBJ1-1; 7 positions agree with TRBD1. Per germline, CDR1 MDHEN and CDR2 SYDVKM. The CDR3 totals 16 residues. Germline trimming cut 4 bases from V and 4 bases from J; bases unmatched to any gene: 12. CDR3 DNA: TGTGCCAGCAGTTCAGAGGGGGAGACAGGGAGCACTGAAGCTTTCTTT. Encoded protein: CASSSEGETGSTEAFF.

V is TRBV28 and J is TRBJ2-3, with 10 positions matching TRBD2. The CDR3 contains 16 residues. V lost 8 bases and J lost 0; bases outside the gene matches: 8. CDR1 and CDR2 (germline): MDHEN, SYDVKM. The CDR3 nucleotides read TGTGCCAGCGGAACCCTAGCGGGAGTTAGCACAGATACGCAGTATTTT. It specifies CASGTLAGVSTDTQYF. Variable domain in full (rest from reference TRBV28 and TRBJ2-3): DVKVTQSSRYLVKRTGEKVFLECVQDMDHENMFWYRQDPGLGLRLIYFSYDVKMKEKGDIPEGYSVSREKKERFSLILESASTNQTSMYLCASGTLAGVSTDTQYFGPGTRLTVL.

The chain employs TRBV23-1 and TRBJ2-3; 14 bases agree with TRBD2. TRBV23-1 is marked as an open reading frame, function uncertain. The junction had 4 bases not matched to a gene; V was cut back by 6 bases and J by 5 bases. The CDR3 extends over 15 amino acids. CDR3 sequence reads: CASRLGTSGGDTQYF. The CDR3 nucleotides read TGCGCCAGCAGACTCGGGACTAGCGGGGGAGATACGCAGTATTTT.

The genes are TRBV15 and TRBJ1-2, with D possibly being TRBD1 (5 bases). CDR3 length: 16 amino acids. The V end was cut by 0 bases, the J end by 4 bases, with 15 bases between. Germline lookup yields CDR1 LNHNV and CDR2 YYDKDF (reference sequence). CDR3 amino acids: CATSRDTAGSAYGYTF. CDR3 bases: TGTGCCACCAGCAGAGATACCGCAGGGTCGGCCTATGGCTACACCTTC.

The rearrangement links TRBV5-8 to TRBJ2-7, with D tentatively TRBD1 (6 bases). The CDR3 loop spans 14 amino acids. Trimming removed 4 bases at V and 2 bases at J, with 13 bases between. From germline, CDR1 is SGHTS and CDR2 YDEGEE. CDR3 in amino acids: CASSQQGRPYEQYF. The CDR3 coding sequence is TGTGCCAGCAGCCAACAGGGTAGGCCCTACGAGCAGTACTTC. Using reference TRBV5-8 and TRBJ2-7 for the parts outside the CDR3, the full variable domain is EAGVTQSPTHLIKTRGQQATLRCSPISGHTSVYWYQQALGLGLQFLLWYDEGEERNRGNFPPRFSGRQFPNYSSELNVNALELEDSALYLCASSQQGRPYEQYFGPGTRLTVT.

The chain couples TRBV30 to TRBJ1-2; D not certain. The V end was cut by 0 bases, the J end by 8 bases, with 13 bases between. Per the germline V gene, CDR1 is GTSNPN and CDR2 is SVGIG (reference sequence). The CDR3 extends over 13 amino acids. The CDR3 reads CAWSVLRASGYTF. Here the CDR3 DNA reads TGTGCCTGGAGTGTACTGAGGGCGTCAGGCTACACCTTC. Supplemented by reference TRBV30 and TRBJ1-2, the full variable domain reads SQTIHQWPATLVQPVGSPLSLECTVEGTSNPNLYWYRQAAGRGLQLLFYSVGIGQISSEVPQNLSASRPQDRQFILSSKKLLLSDSGFYLCAWSVLRASGYTFGSGTRLTVV.

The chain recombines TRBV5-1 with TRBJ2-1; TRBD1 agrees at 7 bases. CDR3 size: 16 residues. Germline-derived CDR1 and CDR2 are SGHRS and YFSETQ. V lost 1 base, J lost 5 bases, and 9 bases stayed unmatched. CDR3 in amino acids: CASSLSQGGTNNEQFF. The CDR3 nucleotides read TGCGCCAGCAGCTTGAGTCAAGGGGGCACTAACAATGAGCAGTTCTTC.

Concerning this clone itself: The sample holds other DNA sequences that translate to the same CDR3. The CDR3 DNA is TGTGCTAGTGGTTTAACAGGGGGCCTAAAGACCCAGTACTTC. Its translation is CASGLTGGLKTQYF. The chain carries TRBV12-5 and TRBJ2-5, with TRBD1 matching 9 bases. Per germline, CDR1 LGHNT and CDR2 FRNRAP. The ends lost 3 bases at V and 6 bases at J; junction bases unmatched: 5. There are 14 residues in the CDR3.

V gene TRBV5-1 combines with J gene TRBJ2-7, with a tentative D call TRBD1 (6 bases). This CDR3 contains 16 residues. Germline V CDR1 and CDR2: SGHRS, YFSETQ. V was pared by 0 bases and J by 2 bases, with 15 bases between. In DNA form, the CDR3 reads TGCGCCAGCAGCTTGGGAGGTGGGGGCTCCACCTACGAGCAGTACTTC. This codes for CASSLGGGGSTYEQYF. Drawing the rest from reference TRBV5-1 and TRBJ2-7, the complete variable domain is KAGVTQTPRYLIKTRGQQVTLSCSPISGHRSVSWYQQTPGQGLQFLFEYFSETQRNKGNFPGRFSGRQFSNSRSEMNVSTLELGDSALYLCASSLGGGGSTYEQYFGPGTRLTVT.

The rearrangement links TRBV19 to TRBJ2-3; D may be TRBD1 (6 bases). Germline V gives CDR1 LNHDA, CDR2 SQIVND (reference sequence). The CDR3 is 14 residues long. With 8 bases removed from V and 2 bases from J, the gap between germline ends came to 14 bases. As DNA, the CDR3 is TGTGCCAGTGCAGCTGGACAGCTCACAGATACGCAGTATTTT. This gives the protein CASAAGQLTDTQYF.

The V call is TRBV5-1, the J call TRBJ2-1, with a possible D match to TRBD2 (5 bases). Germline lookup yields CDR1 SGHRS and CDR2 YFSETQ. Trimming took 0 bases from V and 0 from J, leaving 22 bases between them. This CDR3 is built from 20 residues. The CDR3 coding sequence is TGCGCCAGCAGCTTGGGTCTTAGTCCGGGTTTTGGGAGCTCCTACAATGAGCAGTTCTTC. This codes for CASSLGLSPGFGSSYNEQFF. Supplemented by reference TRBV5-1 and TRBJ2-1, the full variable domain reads KAGVTQTPRYLIKTRGQQVTLSCSPISGHRSVSWYQQTPGQGLQFLFEYFSETQRNKGNFPGRFSGRQFSNSRSEMNVSTLELGDSALYLCASSLGLSPGFGSSYNEQFFGPGTRLTVL.

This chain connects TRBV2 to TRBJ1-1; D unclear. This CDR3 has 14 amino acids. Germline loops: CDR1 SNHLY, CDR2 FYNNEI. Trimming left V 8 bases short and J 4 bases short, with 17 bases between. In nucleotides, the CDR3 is TGTGCCAGCGCCCCCGGACTTCGGGGCACTGAAGCTTTCTTT. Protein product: CASAPGLRGTEAFF.

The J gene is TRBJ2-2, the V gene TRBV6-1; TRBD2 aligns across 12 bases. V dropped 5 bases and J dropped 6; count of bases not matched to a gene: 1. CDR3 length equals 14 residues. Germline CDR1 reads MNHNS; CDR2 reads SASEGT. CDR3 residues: CASSPSGGAGELFF. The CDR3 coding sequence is TGTGCCAGCAGTCCTAGCGGGGGGGCCGGGGAGCTGTTTTTT.

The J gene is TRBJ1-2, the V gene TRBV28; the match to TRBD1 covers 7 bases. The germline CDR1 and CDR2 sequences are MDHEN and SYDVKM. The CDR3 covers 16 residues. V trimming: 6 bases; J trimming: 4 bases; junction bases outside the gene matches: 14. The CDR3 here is CASSSNRDSGPYGYTF. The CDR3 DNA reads TGTGCCAGCAGCTCCAACCGGGACAGCGGACCCTATGGCTACACCTTC.